This TCR beta chain was identified in a study of blood T cell repertoires in COVID-19. Study at large: Sample material is recorded as cDNA or gDNA derived from T cells, B-cell-depleted T cells, or PBMCs.

The CDR3 length is 18 residues. Trimming took 3 bases from V and 4 from J; bases not matched to a gene: 11. Germline V gene lookup returns CDR1 LGHNA and CDR2 YNFKEQ. How the authors handled the data: Amplification from reference gene primers served as the basis for estimated nucleated cell counts. TCRdb's table, derived via immunoSEQ multiplex PCR, lists solely in-frame clones and lacks some. That table furnishes V, J and clone size, whereas the DNA furnished D and trimming. The repertoire holds over 25,000 clones, with nearly 90% as singletons. The origin of this receptor is a woman aged 60-75 years with active COVID-19. The sample consisted of peripheral blood. The genes are TRBV4-2 and TRBJ2-3, with TRBD2 matching 12 bases. The CDR3 coding sequence is TGTGCCAGCAGCCATTACAGACTAGCGGGAGAGGGGGCAGATACGCAGTATTTT. Translating gives CASSHYRLAGEGADTQYF.